This passage covers 14 T cell receptor beta chains from one sample sequenced in a study of PD-L1 blockade in urothelial cancer. Produced via immunoSEQ multiplex PCR; TCRdb's table is partial and in-frame only. The repertoire consists of some 100,000 clones, with around 92% occurring once and the leading ten covering more than 0.85%. Time point described: pretreatment peripheral blood. The material sequenced was PBMCs, taken around atezolizumab (anti-PD-L1) treatment. These receptors all stem from a woman of 80 years or more with urothelial cancer.

The rearrangement joins TRBV7-3 to TRBJ2-6; unclear D gene. V lost 0 bases, J lost 0 bases, and 6 bases lay in between. The CDR3 contains 16 residues. Germline CDR1 SGHTA, CDR2 FQGTGA. This chain's CDR3 is CASSLTAVSGANVLTF. CDR3 bases: TGTGCCAGCAGCTTAACGGCCGTCTCTGGGGCCAACGTCCTGACTTTC.

V is TRBV18 and J is TRBJ1-2; D not certain. Deletions cut 0 bases from V and 0 bases from J, with 5 bases between. CDR1 and CDR2 (germline): KGHSH, LQKENI. This CDR3 spans 14 amino acids. The CDR3 coding sequence is TGTGCCAGCTCACCACCGGCAGCTAACTATGGCTACACCTTC. It yields the protein CASSPPAANYGYTF.

This rearrangement joins TRBV30 to TRBJ1-1; 11 nucleotides agree with TRBD1. The germline CDR1 and CDR2 sequences are GTSNPN and SVGIG (reference sequence). Unmatched junction bases numbered 9, after V lost 3 bases and J lost 3 bases. The CDR3 extends over 16 amino acids. For the CDR3, the DNA is TGTGCCTGGAGCGGACAGGGGGCCGCCATTTACACTGAAGCTTTCTTT. Its translation: CAWSGQGAAIYTEAFF.

V usage is TRBV27 and J usage is TRBJ2-3; D might be TRBD1 (6 bases). There are 14 residues in the CDR3. The germline V gene has CDR1 MNHEY and CDR2 SMNVEV (reference sequence). Between the trimmed V and J ends, which lost 2 bases and 7 bases, there was a span of 13 bases. For the CDR3, the DNA is TGTGCCAGCAGTTTAGGATACAGGGCTAATACGCAGTATTTT. It codes for CASSLGYRANTQYF.

In nucleotides, the CDR3 is TGTGCCAGCAGTGAAGCTCCGACGCTCCCGGGCACTGAAGCTTTCTTT. Its protein product is CASSEAPTLPGTEAFF. The chain has TRBV6-1 and TRBJ1-1; D remains ambiguous. Trimming pared 0 bases from V and 4 bases from J, leaving 15 bases between. Germline values: CDR1 MNHNS, CDR2 SASEGT. The CDR3 has 16 amino acids.

V and J are TRBV5-4 and TRBJ1-1; 9 bases agree with TRBD1. V shed 4 bases and J 4 bases; nucleotides not matched to a gene: 11. The CDR3 is 16 residues long. Germline CDR1 SGHNT, CDR2 YYREEE (reference sequence). The CDR3 nucleotides are TGTGCCAGCAGCCCGCCGGACAGGGGTTTCAGCACTGAAGCTTTCTTT. Amino acids: CASSPPDRGFSTEAFF.

The V call is TRBV28, the J call TRBJ2-5; 10 bases align to TRBD2. Germline CDR1 MDHEN, CDR2 SYDVKM. V lost 10 bases to trimming and J lost 1 base; unmatched junction nucleotides: 6. The CDR3 contains 14 residues. Here the CDR3 DNA reads TGTGCCACCGGACTAGCGGCTATCCAAGAGACCCAGTACTTC. Translating gives CATGLAAIQETQYF.

The rearrangement uses TRBV5-1 and TRBJ1-1, with D maybe TRBD1 (5 bases). CDR3 length: 13 amino acids. Germline CDR1 SGHRS, CDR2 YFSETQ. The V gene lost 3 bases and the J gene lost 0 bases, with 6 bases spanning the gap. The CDR3 bases are TGCGCCAGCAGCTCACAGGTGAACACTGAAGCTTTCTTT. It codes for CASSSQVNTEAFF.

V gene TRBV10-2 combines with J gene TRBJ1-5, with 7 bases aligning to TRBD1. This CDR3 spans 13 amino acids. The ends lost 6 bases at V and 6 bases at J; junction bases unmatched: 5. CDR1 WSHSY and CDR2 SAAADI come from the germline V gene. The CDR3 sequence: CASSRDSGQPQHF. The CDR3 coding sequence is TGCGCCAGCAGCCGGGACAGCGGTCAGCCCCAGCATTTT.

In this sample, this clone turned up once. The chain is built from TRBV5-6 and TRBJ2-3, with D possibly being TRBD1 (6 bases). The CDR3 spans 13 residues. Deletions cut 0 bases from V and 9 bases from J, with 11 bases between. Germline-derived CDR1 and CDR2 are SGHDT and YYEEEE. As DNA, the CDR3 is TGTGCCAGCAGCTTGGCGTCAGGGGAGACGCAGTATTTT. Protein sequence: CASSLASGETQYF. The variable domain in full, completed from reference TRBV5-6 and TRBJ2-3, reads DAGVTQSPTHLIKTRGQQVTLRCSPKSGHDTVSWYQQALGQGPQFIFQYYEEEERQRGNFPDRFSGHQFPNYSSELNVNALLLGDSALYLCASSLASGETQYFGPGTRLTVL.

The V gene is TRBV9, the J gene TRBJ2-1, with a tentative D call TRBD1 (5 bases). The germline V gene encodes CDR1 SGDLS and CDR2 YYNGEE. Trimming removed 0 bases from V and 15 bases from J, with 25 bases in between. The CDR3 length is 16 residues. CDR3: CASSVDPVGQKGNRFF. In DNA, the CDR3 is TGTGCCAGCAGCGTAGACCCAGTGGGGCAGAAAGGAAACAGGTTCTTC.

This clone was found a few times. This chain joins TRBV28 and TRBJ2-2; possibly TRBD2 for D (6 bases). Trimming stripped 7 bases from V and 4 bases from J, with 13 bases between. The V gene's germline CDR1 is MDHEN and CDR2 SYDVKM. The CDR3 sequence is 14 residues long. The chain's CDR3 is CASISGVRTGELFF. The CDR3 nucleotides are TGTGCCAGCATATCGGGGGTTCGCACCGGGGAGCTGTTTTTT.

Concerning this clone: Other DNA sequences in this specimen translate into the identical CDR3. V and J are TRBV9 and TRBJ2-1; the match to TRBD1 covers 8 bases. The germline V gene encodes CDR1 SGDLS and CDR2 YYNGEE. With 2 bases clipped from V and 9 bases from J, the junction kept 4 bases outside the gene matches. CDR3 size: 13 residues. CDR3 bases: TGTGCCAGCAGCGTTACTACAGGGGGTGAGCAGTTCTTC. Translated, it gives CASSVTTGGEQFF.

The rearrangement uses TRBV30 and TRBJ2-3, with D perhaps TRBD1 (6 bases). The ends were cut back, 2 bases at V and 8 bases at J, with 32 bases in the middle. CDR1 and CDR2 from the germline V gene are GTSNPN and SVGIG (reference sequence). The CDR3 length is 19 residues. CDR3 nucleotide sequence: TGTGCCTGGAGTAGTGGGGGCCATAAGTGGCAGGGGCTAGCAGGTACGCAGTATTTT. Translated: CAWSSGGHKWQGLAGTQYF.